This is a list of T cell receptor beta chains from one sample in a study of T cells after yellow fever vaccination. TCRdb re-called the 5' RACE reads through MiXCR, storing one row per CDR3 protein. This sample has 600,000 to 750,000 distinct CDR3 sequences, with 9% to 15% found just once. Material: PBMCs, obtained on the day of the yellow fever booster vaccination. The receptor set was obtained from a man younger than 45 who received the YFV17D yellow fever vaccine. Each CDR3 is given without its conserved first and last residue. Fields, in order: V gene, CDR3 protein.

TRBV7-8	ASSGLRSSGNTIY
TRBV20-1	SAKHRGPYEQY
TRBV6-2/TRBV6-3	ASNQGNGDQPQH
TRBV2	ASSEIGGTDNEQF
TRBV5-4	ASSLSGLVARAETQY
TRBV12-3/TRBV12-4	ASSLKTSGANVLT
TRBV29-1	SARTAGEETQY
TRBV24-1	ATSIISGTGDTDTQY
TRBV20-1	SARDLREGLGETQY
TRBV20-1	SPTEDEQF
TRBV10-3	AISNRDRGSSTDTQY
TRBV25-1	ASREDRADGGELF
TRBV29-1	SVARTGAYNEQF
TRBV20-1	SVHYPQGRGYGYT
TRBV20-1	SAGTAFYQETQY
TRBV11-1	ASSSAGTQVGDTQY
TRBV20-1	SARDPAGTGDEQY